The 16 T cell receptor beta chains listed next were all sequenced from one sample in a study of Tregs in tolerant kidney transplant recipients. Here immunoSEQ multiplex PCR was the method, and the copy in TCRdb shows in-frame clones only, minus some. The sample includes approximately 260,000 clones, about 80% of them seen just once. The source material was CD4+ T cells from blood. The receptors shown here come from a human donor in good health.

In this sample, this clone turned up once. V gene TRBV19 combines with J gene TRBJ2-3, with TRBD2 as a possible D gene (5 bases). The V gene's germline CDR1 is LNHDA and CDR2 SQIVND (reference sequence). With 7 bases removed from V and 5 bases from J, the gap between germline ends came to 19 bases. This CDR3 has 15 amino acids. The CDR3 bases are TGTGCCAGTACCGGAACGGGAACACGGGAAGATACGCAGTATTTT. This sequence encodes CASTGTGTREDTQYF.

This clone was found a few times. The chain couples TRBV4-1 to TRBJ1-1; possibly TRBD1 for D (6 bases). Trimming cost V 3 bases and J 5 bases, with 19 bases left between them. This CDR3 contains 16 residues. Germline V gene lookup returns CDR1 MGHRA and CDR2 YSYEKL. The CDR3 region is CASSHPSGGGRTEAFF. CDR3 DNA: TGCGCCAGCAGCCACCCATCGGGGGGCGGGAGGACTGAAGCTTTCTTT.

This rearrangement joins TRBV5-1 to TRBJ2-2; possibly TRBD1 for D (5 bases). V was shortened by 1 base and J by 7 bases, with 8 bases between the two germline ends. The germline V gene has CDR1 SGHRS and CDR2 YFSETQ. The CDR3 is 13 amino acids. CDR3 region: CASSLWGVGELFF. The CDR3 DNA follows: TGCGCCAGCAGCTTGTGGGGCGTCGGGGAGCTGTTTTTT.

The genes are TRBV10-2 and TRBJ2-1, with D perhaps matching TRBD2 (5 bases). The CDR3 has 16 amino acids. V lost 4 bases, J lost 0 bases, and 13 bases lay in between. Germline CDR1 reads WSHSY; CDR2 reads SAAADI. In nucleotides, the CDR3 is TGCGCCAGCAGTGGCTATAGCGTTAGCTCCTACAATGAGCAGTTCTTC. Its translation is CASSGYSVSSYNEQFF.

This chain uses TRBV4-2 with TRBJ2-7; D tentatively reads TRBD1 or TRBD2 (6 bases each). Trimming cost V 3 bases and J 1 base, with 13 bases left between them. The CDR3 contains 15 residues. Germline loops: CDR1 LGHNA, CDR2 YNFKEQ. The CDR3 region has the DNA TGTGCCAGCAGCCAGGGTGGGGGGCGATCCTACGAGCAGTACTTC. This codes for CASSQGGGRSYEQYF.

The chain recombines TRBV19 with TRBJ1-2; D not resolved. The germline V gene has CDR1 LNHDA and CDR2 SQIVND (reference sequence). The CDR3 runs to 13 residues. V lost 4 bases and J lost 3, with 9 bases in between. CDR3 region: CASSKWGDYGYTF. In nucleotides, the CDR3 is TGTGCCAGTAGTAAATGGGGAGACTATGGCTACACCTTC.

The J gene is TRBJ1-4, the V gene TRBV7-9; D is unclear. The CDR3 has 19 amino acids. Between the trimmed V and J ends, which lost 5 bases and 0 bases, there was a span of 22 bases. The V gene's germline CDR1 is SEHNR and CDR2 FQNEAQ (reference sequence). The CDR3 region is CASSQKAIGRRTTNEKLFF. The CDR3 DNA is TGTGCCAGCAGCCAAAAGGCGATTGGCAGACGAACAACTAATGAAAAACTGTTTTTT.

V gene TRBV7-3 combines with J gene TRBJ1-1, with 9 bases lining up with TRBD1. CDR1 is SGHTA and CDR2 is FQGTGA in the germline V gene. The CDR3 consists of 14 residues. Trimming cost V 2 bases and J 5 bases; bases outside gene matches: 3. The CDR3 DNA reads TGTGCCAGCAGCTTAGGGACAGGGAGGACTGAAGCTTTCTTT. Protein: CASSLGTGRTEAFF. The full variable domain, in which reference TRBV7-3 and TRBJ1-1 provide the parts outside the CDR3, is GAGVSQTPSNKVTEKGKYVELRCDPISGHTALYWYRQSLGQGPEFLIYFQGTGAADDSGLPNDRFFAVRPEGSVSTLKIQRTERGDSAVYLCASSLGTGRTEAFFGQGTRLTVV.

The CDR3 reads CASSFTANTGELFF. CDR3 bases: TGCGCCAGCAGCTTTACAGCGAACACCGGGGAGCTGTTTTTT. The rearrangement uses TRBV5-1 and TRBJ2-2, with no clear D. Germline loops: CDR1 SGHRS, CDR2 YFSETQ. This CDR3 is built from 14 residues. Trimming shortened V by 2 bases and J by 0 bases, and 5 bases separated the two germline ends.

In this sample, this clone turned up a few times. This rearrangement joins TRBV6-1 to TRBJ2-7, with D tentatively TRBD1 or TRBD2 (5 bases each). Germline-derived CDR1 and CDR2 are MNHNS and SASEGT. V lost 8 bases and J 3 bases, leaving 20 bases between the germline ends. The CDR3 length is 15 residues. The CDR3 sequence is CASGPLGTPDYEQYF. As DNA, the CDR3 is TGTGCCAGCGGCCCCCTTGGGACCCCCGACTACGAGCAGTACTTC.

CDR3 sequence: CASSLPGTEQYF. The CDR3, as DNA: TGTGCCAGCAGCTTGCCGGGGACAGAGCAGTACTTC. V is TRBV5-6 and J is TRBJ2-7, with D perhaps matching TRBD1 (6 bases). This CDR3 comprises 12 residues. V shed 1 base and J shed 7 bases, with 9 bases lying between them. Germline CDR1 is SGHDT and CDR2 is YYEEEE.

The chain uses TRBV11-2 and TRBJ2-1; TRBD2 matches at 7 bases. The CDR3 runs to 14 residues. The V gene's germline CDR1 is SGHAT and CDR2 FQNNGV. J gave up 7 bases and V 3 bases, and 6 bases lay outside the gene matches. CDR3 nucleotides: TGTGCCAGCAGCTTCAAGTGGGGGGGGAATGAGCAGTTCTTC. This sequence encodes CASSFKWGGNEQFF.

The chain carries TRBV6-5 and TRBJ2-2, with D unresolved. Trimming pared 4 bases from V and 3 bases from J, leaving 9 bases between. The CDR3 length is 14 residues. Germline V gene lookup returns CDR1 MNHEY and CDR2 SVGAGI. The CDR3 here is CASSSTRDTGELFF. CDR3 sequence (DNA): TGTGCCAGCAGTTCGACTCGAGACACCGGGGAGCTGTTTTTT.

This rearrangement joins TRBV4-1 to TRBJ1-2; D is unclear. The V gene lost 1 base and the J gene lost 7 bases, with 10 bases spanning the gap. The CDR3 runs to 13 residues. CDR1 and CDR2 (germline): MGHRA, YSYEKL. CDR3 in DNA: TGCGCCAGCAGCCAAGTCGGCAGTTTTGGCTACACCTTC. This sequence encodes CASSQVGSFGYTF.

The chain couples TRBV6-1 to TRBJ2-3, with D perhaps matching TRBD1 (6 bases). The germline V gene has CDR1 MNHNS and CDR2 SASEGT. The CDR3 length is 14 residues. With 2 bases removed from V and 6 bases from J, the gap between germline ends came to 12 bases. The CDR3 here is CASSERLRGDTQYF. The CDR3, as DNA: TGTGCCAGCAGTGAACGCCTGAGGGGGGATACGCAGTATTTT.

The genes are TRBV11-2 and TRBJ2-3; D remains ambiguous. V lost 11 bases to trimming and J lost 0 bases, with 12 bases between them. The CDR3 has 13 residues. The V gene's germline CDR1 is SGHAT and CDR2 FQNNGV. The CDR3: CAANKGSTDTQYF. The CDR3 nucleotides read TGTGCCGCGAACAAAGGGAGCACAGATACGCAGTATTTT.